The next 27 T cell receptor beta chains were all read from a single sample in a study of control samples from healthy donors and cancer patients. TCRdb's copy holds only in-frame clones and misses some; the assay was immunoSEQ multiplex PCR. The data show approximately 28,000 clones, with about nine tenths seen just once and approximately 12% held by the top ten. The sample comprised PBMCs. Receptor source: a man aged 50-59 years with lung cancer.

The chain couples TRBV11-2 to TRBJ2-4, with a possible D match to TRBD1 (5 bases). The CDR3 length is 13 residues. V gave up 1 base and J gave up 8 bases, with 9 bases separating them. Germline CDR1 reads SGHAT; CDR2 reads FQNNGV. As DNA, the CDR3 is TGTGCCAGCAGCTTAGGCAGGGTAGACATTCAGTACTTC. It codes for CASSLGRVDIQYF.

In its sample, this clone was seen once. This chain uses TRBV6-5 with TRBJ2-3; no firm D call. The CDR3 loop spans 14 amino acids. Germline V gene lookup returns CDR1 MNHEY and CDR2 SVGAGI. V dropped 4 bases and J dropped 0 bases, with 8 bases sitting between them. CDR3 loop: CASSSRVSTDTQYF. The DNA for the CDR3 is TGTGCCAGCAGTTCCCGGGTTAGCACAGATACGCAGTATTTT.

This chain uses TRBV18 with TRBJ1-1, with D possibly TRBD1 on 6 matching bases. CDR1 is KGHSH and CDR2 is LQKENI in the germline V gene. This CDR3 comprises 16 residues. Trimming stripped 3 bases from V and 0 bases from J, with 14 bases between. The CDR3 nucleotides are TGTGCCAGCTCACCGGCGGCAGGGGCATTGAACACTGAAGCTTTCTTT. It is translated as CASSPAAGALNTEAFF.

This clone was recorded once. The CDR3 nucleotides are TGTGCCAGCAGTTACCTCGACATGAACACTGAAGCTTTCTTT. Its protein is CASSYLDMNTEAFF. This chain connects TRBV6-5 to TRBJ1-1; D remains unclear. The V and J ends lost 2 bases and 0 bases respectively, with 7 bases between them. Germline V CDR1 and CDR2: MNHEY, SVGAGI. The CDR3 runs to 14 residues.

This chain connects TRBV27 to TRBJ1-6; D is possibly TRBD1 (6 bases). Trimming removed 4 bases at V and 3 bases at J, with 13 bases between. Germline V CDR1 and CDR2: MNHEY, SMNVEV (reference sequence). This CDR3 region has 16 residues. DNA for the CDR3: TGTGCCAGCAGTTCGCGGACAGCTAACTATAATTCACCCCTCCACTTT. Protein sequence: CASSSRTANYNSPLHF.

The genes are TRBV24-1 and TRBJ2-3; D call uncertain. Trimming pared 5 bases from V and 4 bases from J, leaving 6 bases between. Germline-derived CDR1 and CDR2 are KGHDR and SFDVKD. The CDR3 spans 12 residues. CDR3 in amino acids: CATSGNPDTQYF. CDR3 bases: TGTGCCACCAGTGGTAATCCAGATACGCAGTATTTT.

This rearrangement joins TRBV4-1 to TRBJ2-2; TRBD2 might be the D (5 bases). V shed 1 base and J shed 0 bases, with 12 bases lying between them. Germline V gene lookup returns CDR1 MGHRA and CDR2 YSYEKL. This CDR3 is built from 17 residues. Here the CDR3 DNA reads TGCGCCAGCAGCCAAGGTATCCTCGGGGCGAACACCGGGGAGCTGTTTTTT. This translates into CASSQGILGANTGELFF.

A few counts support this clone. The chain couples TRBV24-1 to TRBJ2-7, with 7 bases fitting TRBD1. V was pared by 3 bases and J by 0 bases, with 4 bases of the junction left unmatched. Germline lookup yields CDR1 KGHDR and CDR2 SFDVKD. This CDR3 contains 15 residues. CDR3 nucleotide sequence: TGTGCCACCAGTGATGGGGACAGATCCTCCTACGAGCAGTACTTC. Encoded protein: CATSDGDRSSYEQYF.

This chain links TRBV7-2 with TRBJ1-6; D unresolved. The length of the CDR3 is 15 residues. V was pared by 5 bases and J by 7 bases, with 15 bases between. Germline V lookup: CDR1 SGHTA, CDR2 FQGNSA. CDR3 sequence reads: CASSLTIKGNSPLHF. As DNA, the CDR3 is TGTGCCAGCAGCCTGACAATTAAGGGAAATTCACCCCTCCACTTT.

The rearrangement links TRBV4-3 to TRBJ1-5; D remains unclear. Germline V gives CDR1 LGHNA, CDR2 YSLEER. V was shortened by 0 bases and J by 9 bases, with 12 bases between the two germline ends. The CDR3 runs 14 residues. The CDR3 spells CASSQDVSVGPQHF. The DNA for the CDR3 is TGCGCCAGCAGCCAAGATGTATCCGTAGGGCCCCAGCATTTT.

This clone was recorded once. The CDR3 here is CASSLAEQGGGTEAFF. The CDR3 DNA reads TGCGCCAGCAGCTTGGCCGAGCAGGGAGGAGGTACTGAAGCTTTCTTT. The chain joins TRBV5-1 to TRBJ1-1, with D tentatively TRBD1 (5 bases). The CDR3 is 16 residues long. CDR1 and CDR2 from the germline V gene are SGHRS and YFSETQ. Trimming stripped 0 bases from V and 5 bases from J, with 17 bases between.

This sequence joins TRBV7-9 and TRBJ1-2; no clear D gene. This CDR3 has 18 residues. Per the germline V gene, CDR1 is SEHNR and CDR2 is FQNEAQ (reference sequence). Trimming pared 0 bases from V and 4 bases from J, leaving 21 bases between. The CDR3 DNA reads TGTGCCAGCAGCTTAGCGATACCTGGACGGCCCCGATCCTATGGCTACACCTTC. Translating gives CASSLAIPGRPRSYGYTF.

This rearrangement joins TRBV6-5 to TRBJ2-3; D is perhaps TRBD2 (5 bases). Germline V lookup: CDR1 MNHEY, CDR2 SVGAGI. The CDR3 runs to 15 residues. Trimming cost V 0 bases and J 2 bases, with 9 bases left between them. As DNA, the CDR3 is TGTGCCAGCAGTTACTCCGGGATCTCCACAGATACGCAGTATTTT. Translation: CASSYSGISTDTQYF.

This clone occurred once. The gene calls are TRBV19 and TRBJ2-5; a possible D gene is TRBD1 (6 bases). This CDR3 has 13 amino acids. Looked up from germline, CDR1 is LNHDA and CDR2 is SQIVND (reference sequence). Trimming took 5 bases from V and 5 from J, leaving 12 bases between them. For the CDR3, the DNA is TGTGCCAGTAGTTTAGGGGGTTGGGAGACCCAGTACTTC. Translated, it gives CASSLGGWETQYF.

The CDR3: CASSPGQENEKLFF. The CDR3, as DNA: TGTGCCAGTAGCCCGGGACAGGAAAATGAAAAACTGTTTTTT. The chain carries TRBV19 and TRBJ1-4; 8 positions agree with TRBD1. The J segment lost 5 bases and the V segment lost 6 bases, leaving 5 bases of the junction unmatched. This CDR3 comprises 14 residues. From germline, CDR1 is LNHDA and CDR2 SQIVND (reference sequence).

This rearrangement joins TRBV19 to TRBJ2-5; 14 nucleotides match TRBD2. The CDR3 loop spans 20 amino acids. After removal of 3 bases from V and 1 base from J, the junction contained 13 bases not matched to a gene. The V gene's germline CDR1 is LNHDA and CDR2 SQIVND (reference sequence). The CDR3 DNA follows: TGTGCCAGTAGTATTAGAGGGGCCAGGGGGACTAGCGGGGGCCAAGAGACCCAGTACTTC. This sequence encodes CASSIRGARGTSGGQETQYF.

This chain connects TRBV5-1 to TRBJ2-1; TRBD2 agrees at 8 bases. Germline trimming cut 4 bases from V and 6 bases from J; bases unmatched to any gene: 9. The CDR3 covers 15 residues. Germline V lookup: CDR1 SGHRS, CDR2 YFSETQ. In DNA, the CDR3 is TGCGCCAGCAGCCTTGCCGGGGGGGCCATCAATGAGCAGTTCTTC. Protein sequence: CASSLAGGAINEQFF.

The chain is built from TRBV24-1 and TRBJ2-1, with D hard to call. CDR1 is KGHDR, CDR2 SFDVKD, per germline. V was pared by 1 base and J by 11 bases, with 5 bases between. The CDR3 has 11 residues. The CDR3 spells CATSDFAQQFF. CDR3 bases: TGTGCCACCAGTGATTTTGCTCAGCAGTTCTTC.

This clone has only a few counts. The chain is built from TRBV11-2 and TRBJ2-1; D is possibly TRBD2 (7 bases). Germline CDR1 and CDR2: SGHAT and FQNNGV. V gave up 8 bases and J gave up 2 bases, with 10 bases separating them. The CDR3 totals 13 residues. CDR3 coding DNA: TGTGCCAGCGGGGGGGCCACCTACAATGAGCAGTTCTTC. Amino acids: CASGGATYNEQFF.

The rearrangement uses TRBV7-2 and TRBJ1-2, with a tentative D call TRBD1 (5 bases). The germline V and J ends were trimmed by 3 bases and 2 bases, with 7 bases remaining between them. The CDR3 spans 13 residues. Germline V CDR1 and CDR2: SGHTA, FQGNSA. CDR3 amino acids: CASSLGENYGYTF. DNA of the CDR3: TGTGCCAGCAGCTTGGGGGAGAACTATGGCTACACCTTC. The full variable domain, its missing parts supplied by reference TRBV7-2 and TRBJ1-2, is GAGVSQSPSNKVTEKGKDVELRCDPISGHTALYWYRQSLGQGLEFLIYFQGNSAPDKSGLPSDRFSAERTGGSVSTLTIQRTQQEDSAVYLCASSLGENYGYTFGSGTRLTVV.

The CDR3 DNA follows: TGCGCCAGCAGCCTGACGGGGAACACTGAAGCTTTCTTT. Its protein is CASSLTGNTEAFF. The chain combines TRBV10-1 with TRBJ1-1; D unresolved. CDR1 is WNHNN, CDR2 SYGVQD, per germline (reference sequence). CDR3 size: 13 residues. The ends were cut back, 6 bases at V and 1 base at J, with 9 bases in the middle.

The chain uses TRBV4-3 and TRBJ2-7; D remains ambiguous. The CDR3 is 13 amino acids. Germline CDR1 LGHNA, CDR2 YSLEER. Trimming took off 1 base at V and 3 bases at J, with 7 bases between the two ends. CDR3 sequence (DNA): TGCGCCAGCAGCCAAGTCCCAGGCTACGAGCAGTACTTC. Translating gives CASSQVPGYEQYF.

This clone was observed a single time. J is TRBJ2-7 and V is TRBV28; TRBD1 might be the D (6 bases). Germline loops: CDR1 MDHEN, CDR2 SYDVKM. Trimming shortened V by 8 bases and J by 0 bases, and 14 bases separated the two germline ends. The CDR3 is 14 amino acids. CDR3 amino acids: CASPPMGASYEQYF. The DNA of the CDR3 is TGTGCCAGCCCACCAATGGGGGCCTCCTACGAGCAGTACTTC.

V and J are TRBV7-9 and TRBJ1-1; D call uncertain. The germline gives CDR1 SEHNR, CDR2 FQNEAQ (reference sequence). The V end lost 3 bases, the J end lost 8 bases, and 7 bases lay between the germline ends. This CDR3 contains 11 residues. The CDR3 protein is CASSFQREAFF. The CDR3 DNA is TGTGCCAGCAGCTTTCAGAGAGAAGCTTTCTTT.

J is TRBJ2-5 and V is TRBV5-1, with a tentative D call TRBD2 (7 bases). Germline loops: CDR1 SGHRS, CDR2 YFSETQ. V gave up 6 bases and J gave up 1 base, with 16 bases separating them. The length of the CDR3 is 15 residues. The CDR3 protein is CASNPGGGGQETQYF. The CDR3 DNA reads as TGCGCCAGCAACCCGGGGGGCGGGGGCCAAGAGACCCAGTACTTC. Supplemented by reference TRBV5-1 and TRBJ2-5, the full variable domain reads KAGVTQTPRYLIKTRGQQVTLSCSPISGHRSVSWYQQTPGQGLQFLFEYFSETQRNKGNFPGRFSGRQFSNSRSEMNVSTLELGDSALYLCASNPGGGGQETQYFGPGTRLLVL.

The chain combines TRBV29-1 with TRBJ2-5; D is unclear. CDR1 SQVTM and CDR2 ANQGSEA come from the germline V gene. The CDR3 runs 13 residues. V lost 3 bases to trimming and J lost 2 bases, with 10 bases between them. CDR3 region: CSVESAAQETQYF. In DNA form, the CDR3 reads TGCAGCGTTGAGTCGGCAGCTCAAGAGACCCAGTACTTC.

The V and J genes are TRBV28 and TRBJ2-7; D is undetermined. Germline V gene lookup returns CDR1 MDHEN and CDR2 SYDVKM. Trimming cost V 1 base and J 3 bases, with 10 bases left between them. The CDR3 runs 14 residues. The CDR3 sequence: CASSLSGQIYEQYF. The CDR3 DNA reads as TGTGCCAGCAGTTTATCCGGGCAGATCTACGAGCAGTACTTC.